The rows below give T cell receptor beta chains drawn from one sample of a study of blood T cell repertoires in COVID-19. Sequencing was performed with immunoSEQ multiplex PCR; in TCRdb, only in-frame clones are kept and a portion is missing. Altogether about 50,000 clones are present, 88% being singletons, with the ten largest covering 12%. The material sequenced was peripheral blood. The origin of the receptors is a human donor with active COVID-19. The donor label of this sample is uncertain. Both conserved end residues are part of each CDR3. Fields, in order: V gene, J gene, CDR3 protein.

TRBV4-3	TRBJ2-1	CATPRGGGYNEQFF
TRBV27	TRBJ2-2	CASSYAVGELFF
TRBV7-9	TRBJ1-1	CASSLGRATTEAFF
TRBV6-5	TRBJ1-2	CASRWTGEFYGYTF
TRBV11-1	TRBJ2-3	CASSSDRSTDTQYF
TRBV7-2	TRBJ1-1	CASSYTVSTEAFF
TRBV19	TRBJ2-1	CASRNSENFNNEQFF
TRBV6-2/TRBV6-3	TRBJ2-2	CASSLAGGPRELFF
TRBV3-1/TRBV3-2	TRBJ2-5	CASSQVSHQETQYF
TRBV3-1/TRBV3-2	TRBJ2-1	CASSPRALAGDNEQFF
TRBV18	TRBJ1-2	CASSPPTVSADTF
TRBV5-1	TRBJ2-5	CASSINRGRVQETQYF
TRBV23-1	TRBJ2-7	CASSRAGTGDPHEQYF
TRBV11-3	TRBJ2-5	CASSSRQHQETQYF
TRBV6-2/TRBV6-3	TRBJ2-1	CASSRLAGGIEQFF
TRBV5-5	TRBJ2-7	CASSPTSGGTYEQYF
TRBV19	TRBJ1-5	CASSISGNQPQHF
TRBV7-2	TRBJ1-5	CASSQNSRQPQHF
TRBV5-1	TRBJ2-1	CASSFGASGTNEQFF
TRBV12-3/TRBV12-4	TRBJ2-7	CASRLAGDEQYF
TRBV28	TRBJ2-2	CASLRDRQTGELFF
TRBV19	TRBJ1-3	CASSIVGLRWSGNTIYF
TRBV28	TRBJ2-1	CASDRLAGRDEQFF
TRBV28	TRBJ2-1	CASNERDTYNEQFF
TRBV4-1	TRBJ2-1	CASSQVRLAVYNEQFF
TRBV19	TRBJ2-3	CASSRALGLTDTQYF
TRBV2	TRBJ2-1	CASSPPFLAGKFF
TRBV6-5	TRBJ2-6	CASRLTGSGANVLTF
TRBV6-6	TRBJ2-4	CASSYGHSGLNIQYF
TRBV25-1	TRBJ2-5	CASSARTGTGGTETQYF
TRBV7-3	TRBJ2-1	CASSLKRGAGHNEQFF
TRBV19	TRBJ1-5	CASSLTGVDQPQHF
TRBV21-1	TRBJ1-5	CASSPRRQNQPQHF
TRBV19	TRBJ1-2	CASTLRGVAGDGYTF
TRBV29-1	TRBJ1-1	CSVTTGGVRTDTEAFF
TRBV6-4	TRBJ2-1	CASSERGGSYNEQFF
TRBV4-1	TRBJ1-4	CASSQGLTGGGKLFF
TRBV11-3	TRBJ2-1	CASSPRTSGSGYNEQFF
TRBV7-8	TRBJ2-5	CASRGWGGEETQYF